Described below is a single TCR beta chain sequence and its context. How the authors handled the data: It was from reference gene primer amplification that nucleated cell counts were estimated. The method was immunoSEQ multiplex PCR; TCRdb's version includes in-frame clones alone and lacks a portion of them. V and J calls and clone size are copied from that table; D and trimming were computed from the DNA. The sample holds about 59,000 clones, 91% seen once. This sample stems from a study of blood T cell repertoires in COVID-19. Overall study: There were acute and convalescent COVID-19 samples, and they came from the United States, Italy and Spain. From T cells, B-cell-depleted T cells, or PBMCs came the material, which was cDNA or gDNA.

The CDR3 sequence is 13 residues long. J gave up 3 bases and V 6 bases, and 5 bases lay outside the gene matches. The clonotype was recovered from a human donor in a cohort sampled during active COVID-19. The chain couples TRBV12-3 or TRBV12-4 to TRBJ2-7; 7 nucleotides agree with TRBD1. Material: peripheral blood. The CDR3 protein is CASRDRPNYEQYF. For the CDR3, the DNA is TGTGCCAGCAGGGACAGGCCAAACTACGAGCAGTACTTC.